This entry describes one T cell receptor beta chain. Libraries were prepared by immunoSEQ multiplex PCR; TCRdb keeps only in-frame clonotypes and omits some of them. The sample includes about 340,000 clones, 92% of them seen just once. Study members were between 18 and 89 years old and lived in some 26 US regions. Donors in Cohort 3 who had recovered were those with two negative PCRs, healthcare professional clearance, or resolution of their symptoms. The germline CDR1 and CDR2 sequences are KGHSH and LQKENI. With V trimmed by 3 bases and J by 3 bases, 8 bases remained unmatched. The CDR3 has 16 amino acids. This entry is derived from a study of blood T cell repertoires in COVID-19.

The sequencing sample was made of PBMCs or T cells enriched from blood (not recorded which). V is TRBV18 and J is TRBJ1-1, with 9 bases matching TRBD1. The sequence derives from a woman aged 30 to 39 who had recovered from COVID-19. CDR3 amino acids: CASSPLQTGGDTEAFF. The DNA of the CDR3 is TGTGCCAGCTCACCCTTACAGACAGGGGGTGACACTGAAGCTTTCTTT.